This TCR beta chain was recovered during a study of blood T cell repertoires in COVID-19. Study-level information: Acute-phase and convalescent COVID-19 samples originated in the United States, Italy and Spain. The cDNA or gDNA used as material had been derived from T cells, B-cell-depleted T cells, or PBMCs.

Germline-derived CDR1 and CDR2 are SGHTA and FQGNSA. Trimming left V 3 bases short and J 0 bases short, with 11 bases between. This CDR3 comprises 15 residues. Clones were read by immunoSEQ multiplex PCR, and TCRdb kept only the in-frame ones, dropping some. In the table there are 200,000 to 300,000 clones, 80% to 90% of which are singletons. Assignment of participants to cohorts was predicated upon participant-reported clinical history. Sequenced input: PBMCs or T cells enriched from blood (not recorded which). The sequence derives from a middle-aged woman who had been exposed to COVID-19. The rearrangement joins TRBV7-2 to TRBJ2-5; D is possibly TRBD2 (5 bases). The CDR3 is CASSFSSVDQETQYF. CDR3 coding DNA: TGTGCCAGCAGCTTCAGTAGCGTCGACCAAGAGACCCAGTACTTC. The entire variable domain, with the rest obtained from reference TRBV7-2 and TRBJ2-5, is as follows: GAGVSQSPSNKVTEKGKDVELRCDPISGHTALYWYRQSLGQGLEFLIYFQGNSAPDKSGLPSDRFSAERTGGSVSTLTIQRTQQEDSAVYLCASSFSSVDQETQYFGPGTRLLVL.